This TCR beta chain emerged from a study of CD8 T cells in ankylosing spondylitis. Overall study results and limits: What appeared characteristic of ankylosing spondylitis blood was a TCR beta motif of several highly homologous variants.

Quantitative 5'-RACE was performed with molecular barcodes, and it yielded the TCR beta libraries. Using its own MiXCR run on the 5' RACE reads, TCRdb lists one record per CDR3 protein. The table lists roughly 400,000 distinct CDR3 sequences, approximately 20% of them singletons. This clonotype was picked up a small number of times. The antigen is unknown. Trimming cost V 4 bases and J 2 bases; bases outside gene matches: 7. This CDR3 spans 16 amino acids. Per germline, CDR1 KGHSH and CDR2 LQKENI. The chain links TRBV18 to TRBJ2-1; TRBD2 matches at 8 bases. This clonotype was sampled from a male donor with ankylosing spondylitis. Source material: blood, either unsorted or a sorted T cell fraction (not recorded which). CDR3: CASSLSQTSAYNEQFF. The CDR3 nucleotides read TGTGCCAGCTCACTCTCGCAGACTAGCGCCTACAATGAGCAGTTCTTC.